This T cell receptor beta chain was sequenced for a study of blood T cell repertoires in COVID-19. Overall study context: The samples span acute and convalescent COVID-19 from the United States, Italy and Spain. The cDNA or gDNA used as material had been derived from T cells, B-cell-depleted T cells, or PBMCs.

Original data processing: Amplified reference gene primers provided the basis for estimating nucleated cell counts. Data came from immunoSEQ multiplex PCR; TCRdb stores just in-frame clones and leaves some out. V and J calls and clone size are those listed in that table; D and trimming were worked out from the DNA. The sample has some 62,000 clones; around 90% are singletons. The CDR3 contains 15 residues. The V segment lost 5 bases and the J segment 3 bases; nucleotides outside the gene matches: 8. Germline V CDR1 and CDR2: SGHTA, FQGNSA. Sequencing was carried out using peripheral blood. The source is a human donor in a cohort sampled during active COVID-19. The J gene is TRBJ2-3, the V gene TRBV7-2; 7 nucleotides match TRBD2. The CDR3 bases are TGTGCCAGCAGCGCGCAAGGGACTAAAACAGATACGCAGTATTTT. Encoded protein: CASSAQGTKTDTQYF.